The text below deals with one T cell receptor beta chain. No cognate antigen has been identified for it. No much larger clonotype is one base removed from it; base qualities were not supplied. Trimming costs V 1 base and J 4 bases, and their ends lie 14 bases apart. Taken from cysteine to phenylalanine, the CDR3 has 15 residues. Only CDR3 DNA is held: 45 bases, read in frame from base 1. CDR1 and CDR2, looked up from the germline V gene, are SGHVS and FQNEAQ. This entry belongs to a study of T cell repertoires in cytomegalovirus infection (dated by TCRdb to about 2019). Regarding the complete study: The peptide stimulations were aimed at well-studied HLA-B-restricted epitopes as well as recently identified HLA-C-restricted CMV epitopes, whose presentation resists viral immunomodulation. The HLA type of each donor mattered for the analysis, because public TCR beta signatures pointed to carriage of CMV infection along with the matching HLA type.

Sequencer: Illumina HiSeq 1500. Using fastp at Q25 and MiXCR, TCRdb reprocessed the public reads and kept productive beta chains. Each CDR3 protein gets just one entry, which takes the most common genes and DNA from the rows behind it. This sample is represented by 400,000 to 600,000 distinct CDR3 sequences; approximately 40% of them were singletons. Around two fifths of the sample is taken by the ten largest. Broad study findings and their caveats: In both this cohort and an independent cohort of 350 or so donors, the cumulative frequency of public TCR beta family members distinguished carriers of CMV infection plus the relevant HLA type. The ex vivo response was dominated by HLA-C-restricted CMV-specific TCR beta clonotypes, which also provided the single most frequent clonotype in two of eight donors.

The sample's treatment or condition, from its label and the paper: in vitro stimulation with specific CMV peptide epitopes to enrich CMV-specific T cells. This receptor was taken from a human donor in good health (CMV status not recorded). Some clones in this sample may be carry-over from other donors' samples. The rearranged chain carries TRBV7-8 and TRBJ2-7; no D segment can be confidently identified. The specimen was cultured PBMCs, collected from culture after CMV antigen stimulation. The CDR3: CASSLVTVGRYEQYF. The nucleotide sequence is given as TGTGCCAGCAGCTTAGTTACAGTAGGTCGGTACGAGCAGTACTTC.